These 25 T cell receptor beta chains came from one sample sequenced in a study of blood T cell repertoires in COVID-19. TCRdb keeps only in-frame clones here, not all; method: immunoSEQ multiplex PCR. The sample lists tens of thousands of clones, over 80% occurring once. The sequencing sample was made of peripheral blood. The receptor set was obtained from an elderly man with active or convalescent COVID-19.

The chain has TRBV6-5 and TRBJ1-2; 8 positions match TRBD1. The CDR3 is 14 amino acids. The V and J ends lost 5 bases and 8 bases, in that order; junction bases with no gene match: 10. From germline, CDR1 is MNHEY and CDR2 SVGAGI. As DNA, the CDR3 is TGTGCCAGCAGTAAGGACAGGGTCCCACAGGGCTACACCTTC. Translated, it gives CASSKDRVPQGYTF.

V gene TRBV28 combines with J gene TRBJ1-2; 12 positions agree with TRBD1. This CDR3 is 14 amino acids long. The junction had 2 bases not matched to a gene; V was cut back by 5 bases and J by 4 bases. Germline V lookup: CDR1 MDHEN, CDR2 SYDVKM. The CDR3 region has the DNA TGTGCCAGCAGTCCGGGACAGGGGGCCTATGGCTACACCTTC. It yields the protein CASSPGQGAYGYTF.

V is TRBV10-1 and J is TRBJ2-1, with 7 positions matching TRBD2. The CDR3 extends over 17 amino acids. V shed 6 bases, J shed 10 bases, and the junction held 21 bases outside the gene matches. Per the germline V gene, CDR1 is WNHNN and CDR2 is SYGVQD (reference sequence). The CDR3 is CASSPTWGGLSGNEQFF. For the CDR3, the DNA is TGCGCCAGCAGCCCTACCTGGGGGGGACTTTCTGGCAACGAGCAGTTCTTC.

The V and J genes are TRBV12-3 or TRBV12-4 and TRBJ2-7; no clear D. The V end lost 3 bases, the J end lost 3 bases, and 3 bases lay between the germline ends. CDR3 size: 11 residues. CDR3 amino acids: CASSFNYEQYF. The CDR3, as DNA: TGTGCCAGCAGTTTCAACTACGAGCAGTACTTC.

The chain is built from TRBV18 and TRBJ2-2, with unresolved D. V lost 2 bases to trimming and J lost 4 bases, with 8 bases between them. Germline assignment: CDR1 KGHSH and CDR2 LQKENI. The CDR3 has 14 amino acids. CDR3 nucleotides: TGTGCCAGCTCACCATACAGAACCACCGGGGAGCTGTTTTTT. This encodes CASSPYRTTGELFF.

This sequence joins TRBV7-6 and TRBJ1-4, with 7 bases matching TRBD1. J was trimmed by 7 bases and V by 1 base; bases with no gene match: 9. CDR1 is SGHVS and CDR2 is FNYEAQ in the germline V gene. The CDR3 covers 16 residues. CDR3 coding DNA: TGTGCCAGCAGCTTAGGCAGTGGGACAGTAGGTGAAAAACTGTTTTTT. Residues: CASSLGSGTVGEKLFF.

V gene TRBV10-3 combines with J gene TRBJ2-3, with D tentatively TRBD1 (6 bases). The germline CDR1 and CDR2 sequences are ENHRY and SYGVKD. V dropped 10 bases and J dropped 0 bases, with 17 bases sitting between them. This CDR3 spans 15 amino acids. The CDR3 loop reads CATVDRKTSTDTQYF. In DNA form, the CDR3 reads TGTGCCACCGTGGACAGAAAAACTAGCACAGATACGCAGTATTTT.

V usage is TRBV7-2 and J usage is TRBJ2-1, with D perhaps matching TRBD2 (5 bases). Trimming pared 7 bases from V and 9 bases from J, leaving 10 bases between. Per the germline V gene, CDR1 is SGHTA and CDR2 is FQGNSA. The CDR3 runs to 11 residues. Here the CDR3 DNA reads TGTGCCAGCAAACTAGGCGTTGAGCAGTTCTTC. It yields the protein CASKLGVEQFF.

This clone was seen a handful of times. The V call is TRBV27, the J call TRBJ2-1; TRBD2 agrees at 13 bases. The CDR3 runs to 16 residues. V lost 5 bases, J lost 5 bases, and 6 bases stayed unmatched. Germline V gene data show CDR1 as MNHEY and CDR2 as SMNVEV (reference sequence). CDR3 region: CASSQPLAGGNNEQFF. The CDR3 DNA is TGTGCCAGCAGTCAGCCACTAGCGGGGGGGAACAATGAGCAGTTCTTC.

The chain links TRBV15 to TRBJ2-1, with TRBD2 matching 7 bases. This CDR3 is 12 amino acids long. J was trimmed by 5 bases and V by 8 bases; bases with no gene match: 3. Per germline, CDR1 LNHNV and CDR2 YYDKDF (reference sequence). The CDR3 bases are TGTGCCACCCGGACTAGAAACAATGAGCAGTTCTTC. It specifies CATRTRNNEQFF.

The V and J genes are TRBV28 and TRBJ1-5; D gene unclear. The V gene's germline CDR1 is MDHEN and CDR2 SYDVKM. The V gene lost 3 bases and the J gene lost 7 bases, with 19 bases spanning the gap. CDR3 length: 16 residues. CDR3 region: CASSFQKGGRTQPQHF. The CDR3 nucleotides read TGTGCCAGCAGTTTTCAAAAAGGAGGACGGACGCAGCCCCAGCATTTT.

This clone was observed once. The J gene is TRBJ1-5, the V gene TRBV2; D uncertain. V lost 5 bases and J lost 2, with 7 bases in between. The CDR3 is made up of 13 amino acids. Germline CDR1 and CDR2: SNHLY and FYNNEI. The CDR3 DNA follows: TGTGCCAGCAGTCCAACAGGCAATCAGCCCCAGCATTTT. Amino acids: CASSPTGNQPQHF.

The J gene is TRBJ2-4, the V gene TRBV19; perhaps TRBD2 as D (6 bases). The CDR3 spans 13 residues. V was pared by 5 bases and J by 5 bases, with 10 bases between. CDR1 is LNHDA, CDR2 SQIVND, per germline (reference sequence). In nucleotides, the CDR3 is TGTGCCAGTAGTGGGTGGGGGGAAAACATTCAGTACTTC. It specifies CASSGWGENIQYF.

In nucleotides, the CDR3 is TGTGCCAGCAGCTCAGGGACTTTTTACAATGAGCAGTTCTTC. Translating it yields CASSSGTFYNEQFF. The V gene is TRBV11-3, the J gene TRBJ2-1, with D maybe TRBD2 (6 bases). CDR3 length: 14 residues. Germline V lookup: CDR1 SGHNT, CDR2 YENEEA. V was shortened by 4 bases and J by 4 bases, with 11 bases between the two germline ends. Supplemented by reference TRBV11-3 and TRBJ2-1, the full variable domain reads EAGVVQSPRYKIIEKKQPVAFWCNPISGHNTLYWYLQNLGQGPELLIRYENEEAVDDSQLPKDRFSAERLKGVDSTLKIQPAELGDSAVYLCASSSGTFYNEQFFGPGTRLTVL.

The chain carries TRBV6-5 and TRBJ2-2; 14 bases agree with TRBD2. With 11 bases clipped from V and 5 bases from J, the junction kept 4 bases outside the gene matches. The germline CDR1 and CDR2 sequences are MNHEY and SVGAGI. This CDR3 region has 14 residues. The CDR3 loop reads CAGRLAGGTGELFF. Written as DNA, the CDR3 is TGTGCCGGCCGACTAGCGGGGGGGACCGGGGAGCTGTTTTTT.

This rearrangement joins TRBV6-5 to TRBJ1-2; D may be TRBD1 (6 bases). Germline V gene lookup returns CDR1 MNHEY and CDR2 SVGAGI. The V end was cut by 5 bases, the J end by 4 bases, with 17 bases between. This CDR3 has 15 residues. The CDR3 protein is CASSPGTPRGYGYTF. The CDR3 region has the DNA TGTGCCAGCAGTCCCGGGACACCCCGAGGCTATGGCTACACCTTC.

The chain has TRBV6-6 and TRBJ1-1; tentatively, D is TRBD1 (5 bases). Trimming took 6 bases from V and 1 from J, leaving 12 bases between them. The germline V gene encodes CDR1 MNHNY and CDR2 SVGAGI (reference sequence). This CDR3 has 14 residues. The CDR3 DNA reads TGTGCCAGCAGACGTCAGGGAGGGAACACTGAAGCTTTCTTT. Translated, it gives CASRRQGGNTEAFF.

The chain uses TRBV7-2 and TRBJ2-5; 7 nucleotides line up with TRBD1. The CDR3 consists of 15 residues. Germline V CDR1 and CDR2: SGHTA, FQGNSA. J lost 2 bases, V lost 4 bases, and 7 bases had no gene match. In DNA, the CDR3 is TGTGCCAGCAGCTCATACAGGGGCACACAAGAGACCCAGTACTTC. Amino acid sequence: CASSSYRGTQETQYF.

The chain joins TRBV14 to TRBJ1-2, with 10 bases fitting TRBD1. J gave up 6 bases and V 5 bases, and 6 bases lay outside the gene matches. Germline V lookup: CDR1 SGHDN, CDR2 FVKESK. The CDR3 is 14 residues long. The CDR3 region has the DNA TGTGCCAGCAGCACGGGACAGGGGATCCATGGCTACACCTTC. This sequence encodes CASSTGQGIHGYTF.

This chain uses TRBV10-3 with TRBJ2-1; TRBD2 agrees at 10 bases. The CDR3 has 14 residues. Germline-derived CDR1 and CDR2 are ENHRY and SYGVKD. The junction had 3 bases not matched to a gene; V was cut back by 4 bases and J by 6 bases. The CDR3 protein is CAISASGGANEQFF. The CDR3, as DNA: TGTGCCATCAGTGCCAGCGGGGGGGCCAATGAGCAGTTCTTC.

The J gene is TRBJ1-4, the V gene TRBV6-5, with 7 bases that match TRBD1. Germline assignment: CDR1 MNHEY and CDR2 SVGAGI. There are 15 residues in the CDR3. Trimming removed 5 bases from V and 0 bases from J; junction bases left unmatched: 3. CDR3 sequence (DNA): TGTGCCAGCAGTCGACAGGGCGCAACTAATGAAAAACTGTTTTTT. Protein: CASSRQGATNEKLFF.

The J gene is TRBJ2-7, the V gene TRBV7-2; no reliable D call. CDR3 length: 14 residues. Between the trimmed V and J ends, which lost 5 bases and 2 bases, there was a span of 13 bases. The V gene's germline CDR1 is SGHTA and CDR2 FQGNSA. The CDR3 loop is CASSPSRDTYEQYF. As DNA, the CDR3 is TGTGCCAGCAGCCCCTCGAGAGACACCTACGAGCAGTACTTC.

The chain couples TRBV7-8 to TRBJ1-4, with 8 bases identical to TRBD1. CDR1 and CDR2 (germline): SGHVS, FQNEAQ. The CDR3 extends over 15 amino acids. With V trimmed by 3 bases and J by 7 bases, 7 bases remained unmatched. CDR3 in DNA: TGTGCCAGCAGCTTGGCAGGACAGGGTTTTGAAAAACTGTTTTTT. Residues: CASSLAGQGFEKLFF.

This rearrangement joins TRBV7-2 to TRBJ2-6; D is undetermined. Trimming pared 4 bases from V and 2 bases from J, leaving 6 bases between. CDR1 SGHTA and CDR2 FQGNSA come from the germline V gene. This CDR3 region has 14 residues. DNA of the CDR3: TGTGCCAGCAGCTCAACGGCTGGGGCCAACGTCCTGACTTTC. It codes for CASSSTAGANVLTF.

The rearrangement links TRBV4-1 to TRBJ2-1; 7 nucleotides agree with TRBD2. This CDR3 is 17 amino acids long. J lost 0 bases, V lost 4 bases, and 9 bases had no gene match. CDR1 is MGHRA, CDR2 YSYEKL, per germline. The CDR3 coding sequence is TGCGCCAGCAGCCCACGAGACGGGAGGCTCTCCTACAATGAGCAGTTCTTC. It encodes CASSPRDGRLSYNEQFF.